This TCR beta chain is from a study of blood T cell repertoires in COVID-19. At the level of the study: The analysed material was cDNA or gDNA that came from T cells, B-cell-depleted T cells, or PBMCs.

The CDR3 has 16 residues. Germline loops: CDR1 SGHRS, CDR2 YFSETQ. V gave up 1 base and J gave up 2 bases, with 12 bases separating them. Assay: immunoSEQ multiplex PCR; the TCRdb copy retains only in-frame clones and omits some. The sample contains approximately 150,000 clones, 60% to 85% of which appear only once. This chain joins TRBV5-1 and TRBJ1-4; a weak D match, TRBD1 (5 bases). The TCR sequence derives from a man in his fifties or sixties with acute or convalescent COVID-19. Sequenced sample: peripheral blood. CDR3 loop: CASSLQGLNTNEKLFF. CDR3 sequence (DNA): TGCGCCAGCAGCTTGCAGGGTTTGAACACTAATGAAAAACTGTTTTTT. The whole variable domain, filled in from reference TRBV5-1 and TRBJ1-4, reads KAGVTQTPRYLIKTRGQQVTLSCSPISGHRSVSWYQQTPGQGLQFLFEYFSETQRNKGNFPGRFSGRQFSNSRSEMNVSTLELGDSALYLCASSLQGLNTNEKLFFGSGTQLSVL.